This TCR beta chain appears in the sequencing data of a study of T-cell reconstitution after alpha-beta-depleted transplantation in children. During its preparation, the TCRbeta library received unique molecular identifiers. TCRdb ran MiXCR on the PCR reads and lists one entry per CDR3 protein. This repertoire shows about 480,000 distinct CDR3 sequences, 12% found once; its top ten account for less than 6.5%. This CDR3 is built from 10 residues. Trimming took 10 bases from V and 4 from J, leaving 7 bases between them. There are a few counts of this clonotype. This clonotype originated in a human donor who donated a stem cell graft to a child with combined immunodeficiency. This specimen was PBMCs from the stem cell graft donor, taken from the stem cell graft. The chain recombines TRBV12-3 or TRBV12-4 with TRBJ1-2; unclear D gene. The CDR3 nucleotides read TGTGCCATCCGGAGCTATGGCTACACCTTC. Its protein is CAIRSYGYTF.